This section outlines one T cell receptor (beta chain) sequence together with its context. Its antigen is as yet unknown. Positively selected for CCR7, the CD45RO-negative cells used as naive CD8 cells excluded terminally differentiated effector memory CD45RA+ cells. The data were taken from a study of shared clonotypes between healthy human individuals. The table came from immunoSEQ multiplex PCR; TCRdb's copy has only in-frame clones and leaves some out. Here the sample spans approximately 2,200,000 clones, more than 85% being singletons. V was shortened by 8 bases and J by 3 bases, with 14 bases between the two germline ends. Germline V gene sequence: CDR1 SGHRS, CDR2 YFSETQ. The CDR3 runs to 13 residues. Findings and limits, study-wide: A reduction in generation probabilities was seen for non-shared clonotypes relative to those shared by all four donors.

The sequence was obtained from a man in his late teens or twenties in good health. Some clones in this sample may be carry-over from other donors' samples. V usage is TRBV5-1 and J usage is TRBJ1-1; the D is unclear. The sequencing sample was made of naive CD8+ T cells from PBMCs. The CDR3 coding sequence is TGCGCCAGTTGGCTCGGTAAGGACACTGAAGCTTTCTTT. It translates to CASWLGKDTEAFF.